This T cell receptor (beta chain) was identified in a study of siplizumab effects on memory and regulatory T cells. Overall study findings and caveats: It seemed that naive T cells were more diverse than memory cells and were major contributors to the alloresponse. There were only a minor fraction of alloreactive clones that mapped to unstimulated subsets. Treatment with siplizumab left mappable alloreactive CD4+ clones averaging roughly 66% Treg-derived, compared with under 30% in controls.

A word on this clone: Its antigen is unknown.

The table came from immunoSEQ multiplex PCR; TCRdb's copy has only in-frame clones and leaves some out. In the table there are roughly 68,000 clones, roughly 96% of which are singletons. Trimming removed 5 bases from V and 5 bases from J, with 17 bases in between. CDR1 and CDR2 from the germline V gene are LNHDA and SQIVND (reference sequence). The CDR3 is 15 residues long. This chain joins TRBV19 and TRBJ2-3; D may be TRBD1 or TRBD2 (5 bases each). Sequenced: naive CD8+ T cells sorted from blood. The TCR originated in a human donor in good health. In nucleotides, the CDR3 is TGTGCCAGTAGTTCGACCACCCATGGGGGAGATACGCAGTATTTT. It codes for CASSSTTHGGDTQYF. The full variable domain, its missing parts supplied by reference TRBV19 and TRBJ2-3, is DGGITQSPKYLFRKEGQNVTLSCEQNLNHDAMYWYRQDPGQGLRLIYYSQIVNDFQKGDIAEGYSVSREKKESFPLTVTSAQKNPTAFYLCASSSTTHGGDTQYFGPGTRLTVL.